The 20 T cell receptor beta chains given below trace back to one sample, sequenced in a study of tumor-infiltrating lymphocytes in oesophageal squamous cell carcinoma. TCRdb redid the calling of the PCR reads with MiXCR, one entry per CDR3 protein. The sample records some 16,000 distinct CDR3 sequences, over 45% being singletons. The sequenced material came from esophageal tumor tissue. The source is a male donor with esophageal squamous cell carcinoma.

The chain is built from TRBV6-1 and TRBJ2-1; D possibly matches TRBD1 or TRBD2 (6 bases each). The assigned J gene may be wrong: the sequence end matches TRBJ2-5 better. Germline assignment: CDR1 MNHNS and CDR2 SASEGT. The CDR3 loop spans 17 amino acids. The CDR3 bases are TGTGCCAGCAGTGAGGACCCGGGGGCATCCTGGGCGGAGACCCAGTACTTC. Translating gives CASSEDPGASWAETQYF.

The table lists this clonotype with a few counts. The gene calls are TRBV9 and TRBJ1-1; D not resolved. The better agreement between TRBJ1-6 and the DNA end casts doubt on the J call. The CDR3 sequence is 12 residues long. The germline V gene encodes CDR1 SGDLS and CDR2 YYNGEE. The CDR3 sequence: CASSVRDSPLHF. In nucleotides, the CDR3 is TGTGCCAGCAGCGTAAGGGATTCACCCCTCCACTTT.

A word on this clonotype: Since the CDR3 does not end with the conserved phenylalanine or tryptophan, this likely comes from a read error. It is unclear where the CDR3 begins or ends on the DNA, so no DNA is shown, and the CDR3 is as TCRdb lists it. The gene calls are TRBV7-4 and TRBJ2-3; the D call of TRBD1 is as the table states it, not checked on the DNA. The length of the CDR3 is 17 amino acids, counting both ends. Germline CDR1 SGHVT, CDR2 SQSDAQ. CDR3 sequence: CASSPTGTGGTEAFFGQ.

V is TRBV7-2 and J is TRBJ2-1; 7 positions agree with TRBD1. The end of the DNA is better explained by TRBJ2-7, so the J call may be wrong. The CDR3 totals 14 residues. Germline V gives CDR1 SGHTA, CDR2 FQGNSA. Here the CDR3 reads CASSSGQVSYEQYF. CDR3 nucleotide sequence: TGTGCCAGCAGCTCCGGACAGGTCTCCTACGAGCAGTACTTC.

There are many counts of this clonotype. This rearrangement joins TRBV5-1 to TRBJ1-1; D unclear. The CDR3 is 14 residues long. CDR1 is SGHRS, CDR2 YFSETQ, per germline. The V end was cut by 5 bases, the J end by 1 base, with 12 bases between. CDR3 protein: CASRLNSGNTEAFF. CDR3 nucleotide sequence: TGCGCCAGCAGATTGAATTCGGGGAACACTGAAGCTTTCTTT.

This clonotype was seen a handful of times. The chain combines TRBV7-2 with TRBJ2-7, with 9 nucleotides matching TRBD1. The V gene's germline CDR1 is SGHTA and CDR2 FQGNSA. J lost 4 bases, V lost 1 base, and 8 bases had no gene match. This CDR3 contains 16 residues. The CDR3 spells CASSLVGTGKLYEQYF. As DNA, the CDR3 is TGTGCCAGCAGCTTAGTGGGGACAGGGAAGCTTTACGAGCAGTACTTC. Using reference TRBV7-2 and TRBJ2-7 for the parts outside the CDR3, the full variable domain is GAGVSQSPSNKVTEKGKDVELRCDPISGHTALYWYRQSLGQGLEFLIYFQGNSAPDKSGLPSDRFSAERTGGSVSTLTIQRTQQEDSAVYLCASSLVGTGKLYEQYFGPGTRLTVT.

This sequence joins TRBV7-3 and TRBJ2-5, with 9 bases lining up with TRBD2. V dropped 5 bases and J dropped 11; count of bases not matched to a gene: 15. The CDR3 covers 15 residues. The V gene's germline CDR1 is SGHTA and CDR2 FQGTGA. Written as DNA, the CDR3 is TGTGCCAGCAGCCCCCGGACTAGCGTGTACAATGAGCAGTACTTC. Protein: CASSPRTSVYNEQYF.

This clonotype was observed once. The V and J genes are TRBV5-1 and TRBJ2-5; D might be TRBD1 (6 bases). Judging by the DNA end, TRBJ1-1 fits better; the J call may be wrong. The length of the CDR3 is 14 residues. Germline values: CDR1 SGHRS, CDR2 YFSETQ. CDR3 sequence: CASSFGQGYTEAFF. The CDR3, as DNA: TGCGCCAGCAGCTTTGGGCAGGGGTACACTGAAGCTTTCTTT.

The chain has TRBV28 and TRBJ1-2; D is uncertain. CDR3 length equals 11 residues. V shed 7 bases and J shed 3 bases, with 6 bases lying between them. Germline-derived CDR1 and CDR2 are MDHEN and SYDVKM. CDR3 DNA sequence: TGTGCCAGCATCAGCGACTATGGCTACACCTTC. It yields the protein CASISDYGYTF.

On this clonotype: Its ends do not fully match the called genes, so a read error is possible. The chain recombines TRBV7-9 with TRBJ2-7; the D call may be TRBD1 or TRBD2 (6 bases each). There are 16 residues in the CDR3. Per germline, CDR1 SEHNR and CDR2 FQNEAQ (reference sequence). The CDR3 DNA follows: TGTGCCAGCACCCTTTGGGGGGCTCGAGGCACCGGGGAGCTGTACTTC. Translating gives CASTLWGARGTGELYF.

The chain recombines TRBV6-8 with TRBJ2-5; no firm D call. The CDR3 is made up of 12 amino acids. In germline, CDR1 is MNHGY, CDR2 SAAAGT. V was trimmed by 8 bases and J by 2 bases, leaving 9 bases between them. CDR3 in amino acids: CASHNGQETQYF. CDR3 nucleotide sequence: TGTGCCAGCCACAATGGACAAGAGACCCAGTACTTC.

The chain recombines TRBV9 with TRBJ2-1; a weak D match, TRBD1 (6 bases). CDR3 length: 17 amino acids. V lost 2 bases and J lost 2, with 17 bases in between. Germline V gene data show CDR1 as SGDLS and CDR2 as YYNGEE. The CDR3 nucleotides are TGTGCCAGCAGCGTGGACCCCACAGGGTACCCCTACAATGAGCAGTTCTTC. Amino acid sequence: CASSVDPTGYPYNEQFF.

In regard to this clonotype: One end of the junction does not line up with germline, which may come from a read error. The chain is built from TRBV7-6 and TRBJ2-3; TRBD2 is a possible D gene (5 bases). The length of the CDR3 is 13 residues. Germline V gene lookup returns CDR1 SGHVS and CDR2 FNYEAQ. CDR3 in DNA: TGTGCTAGCAGCTTAGGAGGCACCGGGGAGCTGTACTTC. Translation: CASSLGGTGELYF.

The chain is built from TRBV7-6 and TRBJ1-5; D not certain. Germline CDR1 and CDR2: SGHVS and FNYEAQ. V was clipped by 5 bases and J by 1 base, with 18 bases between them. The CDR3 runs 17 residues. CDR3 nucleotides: TGTGCCAGCAGCCCCTTCCAGAGGATTCTAAGCAATCAGCCCCAGCATTTT. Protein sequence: CASSPFQRILSNQPQHF.

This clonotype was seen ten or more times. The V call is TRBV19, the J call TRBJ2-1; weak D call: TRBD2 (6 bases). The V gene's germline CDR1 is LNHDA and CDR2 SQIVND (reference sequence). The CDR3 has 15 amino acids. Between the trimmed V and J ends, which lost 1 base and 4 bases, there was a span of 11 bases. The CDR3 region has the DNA TGTGCCAGTAGTATAGTGGAGGGAGGTTACAATGAGCAGTTCTTC. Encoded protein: CASSIVEGGYNEQFF.

The CDR3 is CAISETAYEQYF. The CDR3 coding sequence is TGTGCCATCAGTGAGACAGCGTACGAGCAGTACTTC. This chain uses TRBV10-3 with TRBJ2-4, with D uncertain. The DNA end lines up better with TRBJ2-7; the J call may be wrong. The CDR3 spans 12 residues. The V gene's germline CDR1 is ENHRY and CDR2 SYGVKD.

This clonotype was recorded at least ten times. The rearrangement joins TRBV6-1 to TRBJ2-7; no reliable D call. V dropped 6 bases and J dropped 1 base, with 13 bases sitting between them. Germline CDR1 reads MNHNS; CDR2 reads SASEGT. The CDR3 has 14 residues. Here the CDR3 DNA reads TGTGCCAGCAGGGGCCGACACCGATCCTACGAGCAGTACTTC. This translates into CASRGRHRSYEQYF.

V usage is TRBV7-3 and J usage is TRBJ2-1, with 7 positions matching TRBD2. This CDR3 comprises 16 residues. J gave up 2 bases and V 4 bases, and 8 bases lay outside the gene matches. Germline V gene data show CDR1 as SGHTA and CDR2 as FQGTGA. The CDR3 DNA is TGTGCCAGCAGCTACACTAGCGCCGGCCCCTACAATGAGCAGTTCTTC. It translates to CASSYTSAGPYNEQFF.

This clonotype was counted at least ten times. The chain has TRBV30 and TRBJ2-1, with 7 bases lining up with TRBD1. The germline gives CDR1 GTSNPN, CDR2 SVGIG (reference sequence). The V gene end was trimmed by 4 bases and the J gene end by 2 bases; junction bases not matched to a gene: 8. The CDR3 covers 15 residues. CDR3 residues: CAWTLQGSTYNEQFF. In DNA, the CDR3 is TGTGCCTGGACCTTACAGGGGTCTACCTACAATGAGCAGTTCTTC. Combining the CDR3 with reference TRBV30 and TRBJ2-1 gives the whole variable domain SQTIHQWPATLVQPVGSPLSLECTVEGTSNPNLYWYRQAAGRGLQLLFYSVGIGQISSEVPQNLSASRPQDRQFILSSKKLLLSDSGFYLCAWTLQGSTYNEQFFGPGTRLTVL.

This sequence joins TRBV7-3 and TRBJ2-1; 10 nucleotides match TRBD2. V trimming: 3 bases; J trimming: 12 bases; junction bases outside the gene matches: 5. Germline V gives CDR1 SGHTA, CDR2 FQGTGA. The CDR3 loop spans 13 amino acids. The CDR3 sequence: CASSFSASGGQFF. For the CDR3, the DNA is TGTGCCAGCAGCTTCTCAGCTAGCGGGGGGCAGTTCTTC.